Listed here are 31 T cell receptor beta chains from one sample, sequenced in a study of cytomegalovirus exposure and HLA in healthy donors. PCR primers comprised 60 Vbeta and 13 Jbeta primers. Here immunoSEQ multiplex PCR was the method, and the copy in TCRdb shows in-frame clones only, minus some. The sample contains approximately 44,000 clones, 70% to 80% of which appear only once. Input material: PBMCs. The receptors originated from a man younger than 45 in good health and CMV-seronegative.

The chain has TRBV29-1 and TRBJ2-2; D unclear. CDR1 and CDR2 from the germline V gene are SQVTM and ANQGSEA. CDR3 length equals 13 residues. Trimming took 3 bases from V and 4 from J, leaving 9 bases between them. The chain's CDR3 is CSVEFASTGELFF. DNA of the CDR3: TGCAGCGTTGAGTTCGCTAGCACCGGGGAGCTGTTTTTT.

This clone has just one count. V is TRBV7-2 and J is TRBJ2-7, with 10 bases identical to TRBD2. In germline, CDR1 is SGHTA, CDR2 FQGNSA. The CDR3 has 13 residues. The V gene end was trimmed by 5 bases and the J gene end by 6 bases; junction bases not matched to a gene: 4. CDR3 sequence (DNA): TGTGCCAGCAGCGCGGGACTAGCGAGCGAGCAGTACTTC. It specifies CASSAGLASEQYF. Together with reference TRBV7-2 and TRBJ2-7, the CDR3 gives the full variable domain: GAGVSQSPSNKVTEKGKDVELRCDPISGHTALYWYRQSLGQGLEFLIYFQGNSAPDKSGLPSDRFSAERTGGSVSTLTIQRTQQEDSAVYLCASSAGLASEQYFGPGTRLTVT.

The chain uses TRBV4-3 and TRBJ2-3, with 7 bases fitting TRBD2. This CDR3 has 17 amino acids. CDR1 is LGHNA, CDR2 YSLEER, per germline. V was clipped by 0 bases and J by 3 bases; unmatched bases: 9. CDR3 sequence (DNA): TGCGCCAGCAGCCAAGAGTCGGGCGGGAGTGGGACAGATACGCAGTATTTT. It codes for CASSQESGGSGTDTQYF.

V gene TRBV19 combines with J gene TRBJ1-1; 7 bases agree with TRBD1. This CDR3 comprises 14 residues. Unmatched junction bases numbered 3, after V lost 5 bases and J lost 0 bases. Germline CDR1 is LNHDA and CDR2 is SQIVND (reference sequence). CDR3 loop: CASSADRVNTEAFF. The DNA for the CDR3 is TGTGCCAGTAGTGCCGACAGGGTGAACACTGAAGCTTTCTTT.

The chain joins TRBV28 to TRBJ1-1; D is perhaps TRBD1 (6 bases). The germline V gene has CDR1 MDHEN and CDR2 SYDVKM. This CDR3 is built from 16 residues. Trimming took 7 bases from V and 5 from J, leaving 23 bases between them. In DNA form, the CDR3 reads TGTGCCAGCATGTTTTATGCAGTGACAGGTCGGACTGAAGCTTTCTTT. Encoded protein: CASMFYAVTGRTEAFF.

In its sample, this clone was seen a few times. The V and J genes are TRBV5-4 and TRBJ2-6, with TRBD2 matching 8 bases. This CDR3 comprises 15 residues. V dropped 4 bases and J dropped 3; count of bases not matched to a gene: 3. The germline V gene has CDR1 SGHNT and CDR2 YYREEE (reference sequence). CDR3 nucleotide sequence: TGTGCCAGCAGCCCGGGGGGGCTTGGGGCCAACGTCCTGACTTTC. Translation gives CASSPGGLGANVLTF. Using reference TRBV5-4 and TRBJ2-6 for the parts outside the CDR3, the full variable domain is ETGVTQSPTHLIKTRGQQVTLRCSSQSGHNTVSWYQQALGQGPQFIFQYYREEENGRGNFPPRFSGLQFPNYSSELNVNALELDDSALYLCASSPGGLGANVLTFGAGSRLTVL.

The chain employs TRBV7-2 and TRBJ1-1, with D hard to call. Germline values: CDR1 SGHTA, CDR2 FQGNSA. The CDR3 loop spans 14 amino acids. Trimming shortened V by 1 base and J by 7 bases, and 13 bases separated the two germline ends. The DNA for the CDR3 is TGTGCCAGCAGCTTAGTTTCTAGGCGGGGTGAAGCTTTCTTT. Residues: CASSLVSRRGEAFF.

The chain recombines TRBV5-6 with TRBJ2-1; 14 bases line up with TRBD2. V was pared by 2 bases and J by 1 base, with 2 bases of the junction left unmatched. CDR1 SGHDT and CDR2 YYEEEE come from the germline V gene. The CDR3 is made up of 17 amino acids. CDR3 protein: CASSFGLAGGSYNEQFF. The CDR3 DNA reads TGTGCCAGCAGCTTCGGACTAGCGGGAGGATCCTACAATGAGCAGTTCTTC.

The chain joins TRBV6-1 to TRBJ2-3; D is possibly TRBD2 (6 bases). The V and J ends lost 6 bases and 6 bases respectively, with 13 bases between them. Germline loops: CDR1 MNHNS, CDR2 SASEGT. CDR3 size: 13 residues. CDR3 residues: CASSGSREDTQYF. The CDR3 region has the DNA TGTGCCAGCAGCGGGAGTCGGGAGGATACGCAGTATTTT.

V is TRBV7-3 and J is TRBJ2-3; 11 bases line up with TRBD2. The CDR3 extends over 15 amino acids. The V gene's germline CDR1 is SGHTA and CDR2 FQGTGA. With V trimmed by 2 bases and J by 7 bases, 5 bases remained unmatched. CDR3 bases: TGTGCCAGCAGCTTAGGGCTAGCGGGAGGTAATACGCAGTATTTT. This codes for CASSLGLAGGNTQYF.

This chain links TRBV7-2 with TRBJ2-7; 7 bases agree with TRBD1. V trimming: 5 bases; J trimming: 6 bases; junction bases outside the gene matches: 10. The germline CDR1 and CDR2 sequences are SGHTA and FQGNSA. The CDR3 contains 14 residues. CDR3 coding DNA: TGTGCCAGCAGCCCCCAACAGGGGATGGGCGAGCAGTACTTC. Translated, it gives CASSPQQGMGEQYF.

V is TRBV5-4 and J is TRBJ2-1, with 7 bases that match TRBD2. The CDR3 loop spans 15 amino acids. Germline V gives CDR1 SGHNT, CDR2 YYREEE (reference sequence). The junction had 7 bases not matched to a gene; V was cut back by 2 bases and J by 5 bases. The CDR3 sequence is CASSLEQLANNEQFF. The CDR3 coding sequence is TGTGCCAGCAGCTTAGAGCAACTAGCGAACAATGAGCAGTTCTTC.

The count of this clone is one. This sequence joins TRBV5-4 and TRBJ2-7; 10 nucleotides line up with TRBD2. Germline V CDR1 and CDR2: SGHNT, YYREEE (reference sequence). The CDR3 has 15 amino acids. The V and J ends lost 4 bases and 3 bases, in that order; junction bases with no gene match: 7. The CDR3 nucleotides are TGTGCCAGCAGCGTACGACTAGCGGGCCGCTACGAGCAGTACTTC. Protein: CASSVRLAGRYEQYF.

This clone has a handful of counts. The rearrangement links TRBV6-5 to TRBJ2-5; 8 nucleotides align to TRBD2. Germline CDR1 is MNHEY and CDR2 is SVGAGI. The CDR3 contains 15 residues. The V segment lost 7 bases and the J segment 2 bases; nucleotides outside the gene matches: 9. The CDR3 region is CASTPGGELQETQYF. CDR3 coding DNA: TGTGCCAGCACCCCCGGGGGGGAACTACAAGAGACCCAGTACTTC.

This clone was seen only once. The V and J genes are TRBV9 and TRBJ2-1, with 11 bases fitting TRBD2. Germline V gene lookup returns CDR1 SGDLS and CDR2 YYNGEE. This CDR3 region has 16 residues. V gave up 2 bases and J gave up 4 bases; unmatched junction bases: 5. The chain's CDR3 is CASSVSGLAEYNEQFF. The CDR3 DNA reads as TGTGCCAGCAGCGTGTCGGGACTAGCGGAATACAATGAGCAGTTCTTC.

CDR3 loop: CASTFLFLGGSNQPQHF. CDR3 coding DNA: TGTGCCAGCACCTTCCTCTTCTTGGGGGGGTCCAACCAGCCCCAGCATTTT. The J gene is TRBJ1-5, the V gene TRBV2; possibly TRBD1 for D (5 bases). V lost 7 bases, J lost 7 bases, and 26 bases lay in between. Germline-derived CDR1 and CDR2 are SNHLY and FYNNEI. The CDR3 length is 17 residues. The full variable domain, with the rest looked up from reference TRBV2 and TRBJ1-5, is EPEVTQTPSHQVTQMGQEVILRCVPISNHLYFYWYRQILGQKVEFLVSFYNNEISEKSEIFDDQFSVERPDGSNFTLKIRSTKLEDSAMYFCASTFLFLGGSNQPQHFGDGTRLSIL.

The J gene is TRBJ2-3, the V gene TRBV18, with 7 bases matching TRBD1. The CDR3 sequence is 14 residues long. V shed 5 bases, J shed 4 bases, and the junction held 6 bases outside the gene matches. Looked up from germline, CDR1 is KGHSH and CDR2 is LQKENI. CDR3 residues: CASSLGGPPDTQYF. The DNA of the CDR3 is TGTGCCAGCTCATTAGGGGGCCCACCAGATACGCAGTATTTT.

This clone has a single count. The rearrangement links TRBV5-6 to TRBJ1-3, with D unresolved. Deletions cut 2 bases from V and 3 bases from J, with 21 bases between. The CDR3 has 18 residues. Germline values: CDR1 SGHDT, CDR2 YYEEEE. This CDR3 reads CASSLLKTNWADGNTIYF. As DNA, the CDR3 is TGTGCCAGCAGCTTATTGAAGACTAACTGGGCGGATGGAAACACCATATATTTT.

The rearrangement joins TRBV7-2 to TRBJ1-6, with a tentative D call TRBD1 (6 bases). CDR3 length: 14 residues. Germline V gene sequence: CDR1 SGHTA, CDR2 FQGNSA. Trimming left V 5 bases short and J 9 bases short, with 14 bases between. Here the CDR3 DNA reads TGTGCCAGCAGCCCACAGGGTTATGGTTCACCCCTCCACTTT. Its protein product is CASSPQGYGSPLHF.

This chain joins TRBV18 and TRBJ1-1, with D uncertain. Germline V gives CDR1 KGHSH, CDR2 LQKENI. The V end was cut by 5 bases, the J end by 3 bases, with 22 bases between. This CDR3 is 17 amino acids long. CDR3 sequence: CASSSTRLLGRDTEAFF. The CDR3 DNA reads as TGTGCCAGCTCATCGACGCGACTCTTGGGTCGGGACACTGAAGCTTTCTTT.

The CDR3 here is CASSRTSGRGVEQFF. CDR3 nucleotides: TGTGCCAGCAGCCGTACTAGCGGGAGAGGGGTTGAGCAGTTCTTC. The chain uses TRBV5-4 and TRBJ2-1, with TRBD2 matching over 11 bases. J was trimmed by 9 bases and V by 4 bases; bases with no gene match: 9. Germline assignment: CDR1 SGHNT and CDR2 YYREEE (reference sequence). The CDR3 runs 15 residues.

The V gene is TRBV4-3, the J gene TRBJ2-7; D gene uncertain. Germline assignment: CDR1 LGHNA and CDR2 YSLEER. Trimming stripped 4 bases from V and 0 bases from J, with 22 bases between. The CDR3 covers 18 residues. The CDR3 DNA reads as TGCGCCAGCAGCCTCGTCGGTGGCGGCTCAACAAGCTCCTACGAGCAGTACTTC. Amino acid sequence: CASSLVGGGSTSSYEQYF.

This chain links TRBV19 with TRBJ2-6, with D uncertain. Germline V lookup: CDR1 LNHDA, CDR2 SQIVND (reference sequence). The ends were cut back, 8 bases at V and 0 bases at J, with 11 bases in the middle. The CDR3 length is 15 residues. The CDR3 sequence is CASLYHSSGANVLTF. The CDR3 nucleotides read TGTGCCAGTCTTTATCATAGCTCTGGGGCCAACGTCCTGACTTTC.

The CDR3, as DNA: TGTGCCAGCAGGGGGGACAGGGGTCAAGAGACCCAGTACTTC. This translates into CASRGDRGQETQYF. This rearrangement joins TRBV6-5 to TRBJ2-5; TRBD1 matches at 10 bases. This CDR3 is built from 14 residues. Germline values: CDR1 MNHEY, CDR2 SVGAGI. V lost 6 bases to trimming and J lost 2 bases; unmatched junction nucleotides: 3.

The DNA for the CDR3 is TGTGCCAGCTCACCCCCGTGGGCCAGGGGGCGAGAGACCCAGTACTTC. Amino acids: CASSPPWARGRETQYF. The V and J genes are TRBV18 and TRBJ2-5; the match to TRBD1 covers 8 bases. Germline-derived CDR1 and CDR2 are KGHSH and LQKENI. The CDR3 length is 16 residues. V was pared by 3 bases and J by 4 bases, with 10 bases of the junction left unmatched.

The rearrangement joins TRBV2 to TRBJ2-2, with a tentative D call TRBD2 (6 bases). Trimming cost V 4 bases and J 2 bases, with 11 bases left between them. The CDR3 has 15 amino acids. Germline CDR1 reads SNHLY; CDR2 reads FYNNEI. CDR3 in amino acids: CASSADGLNTGELFF. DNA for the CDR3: TGTGCCAGCAGTGCCGACGGACTAAACACCGGGGAGCTGTTTTTT.

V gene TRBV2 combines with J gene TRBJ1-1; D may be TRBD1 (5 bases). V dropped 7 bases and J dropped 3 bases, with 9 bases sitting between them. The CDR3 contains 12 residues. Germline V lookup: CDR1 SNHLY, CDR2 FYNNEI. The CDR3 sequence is CASNAGHTEAFF. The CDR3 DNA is TGTGCCAGCAATGCGGGGCACACTGAAGCTTTCTTT. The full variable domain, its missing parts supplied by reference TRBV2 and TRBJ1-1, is EPEVTQTPSHQVTQMGQEVILRCVPISNHLYFYWYRQILGQKVEFLVSFYNNEISEKSEIFDDQFSVERPDGSNFTLKIRSTKLEDSAMYFCASNAGHTEAFFGQGTRLTVV.

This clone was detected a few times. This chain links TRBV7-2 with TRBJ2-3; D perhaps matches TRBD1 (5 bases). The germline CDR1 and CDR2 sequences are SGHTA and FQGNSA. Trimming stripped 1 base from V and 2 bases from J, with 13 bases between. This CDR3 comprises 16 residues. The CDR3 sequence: CASSLGRGANTDTQYF. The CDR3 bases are TGTGCCAGCAGCTTAGGCCGTGGGGCTAACACAGATACGCAGTATTTT.

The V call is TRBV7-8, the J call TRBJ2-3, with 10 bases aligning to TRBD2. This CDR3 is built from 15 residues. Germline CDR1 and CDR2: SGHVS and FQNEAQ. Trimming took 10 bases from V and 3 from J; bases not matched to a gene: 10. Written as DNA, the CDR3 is TGTGCCACCCAGGGGCTAGCGGGAGTTACAGATACGCAGTATTTT. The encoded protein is CATQGLAGVTDTQYF.

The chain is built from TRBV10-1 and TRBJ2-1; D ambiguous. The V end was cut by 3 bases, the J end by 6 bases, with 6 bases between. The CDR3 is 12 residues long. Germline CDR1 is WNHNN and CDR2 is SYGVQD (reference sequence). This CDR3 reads CASSDRVNEQFF. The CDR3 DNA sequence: TGCGCCAGCAGTGATCGGGTCAATGAGCAGTTCTTC.

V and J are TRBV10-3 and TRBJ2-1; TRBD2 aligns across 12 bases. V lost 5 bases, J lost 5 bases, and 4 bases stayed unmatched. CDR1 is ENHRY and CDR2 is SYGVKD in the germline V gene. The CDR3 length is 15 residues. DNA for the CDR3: TGTGCCATCAGTTCGACTAGCGGGAGACACAATGAGCAGTTCTTC. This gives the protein CAISSTSGRHNEQFF.